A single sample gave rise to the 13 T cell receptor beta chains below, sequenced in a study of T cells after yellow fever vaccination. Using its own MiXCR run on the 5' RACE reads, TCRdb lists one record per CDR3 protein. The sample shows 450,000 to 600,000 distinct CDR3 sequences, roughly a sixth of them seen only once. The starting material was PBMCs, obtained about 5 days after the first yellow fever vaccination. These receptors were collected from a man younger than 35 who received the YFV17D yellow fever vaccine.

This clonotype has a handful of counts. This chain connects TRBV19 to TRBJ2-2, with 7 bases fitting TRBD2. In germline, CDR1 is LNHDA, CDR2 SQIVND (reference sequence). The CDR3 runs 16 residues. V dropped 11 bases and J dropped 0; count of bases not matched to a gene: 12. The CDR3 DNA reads TGTGCCGGGGGATCCGGGACTACCGCGAACACCGGGGAGCTGTTTTTT. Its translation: CAGGSGTTANTGELFF.

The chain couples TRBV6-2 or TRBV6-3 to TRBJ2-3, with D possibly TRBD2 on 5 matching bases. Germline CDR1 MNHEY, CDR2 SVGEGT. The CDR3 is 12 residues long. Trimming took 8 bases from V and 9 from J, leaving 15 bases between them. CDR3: CASESGEWTQYF. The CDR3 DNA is TGTGCCAGCGAAAGTGGGGAGTGGACGCAGTATTTT.

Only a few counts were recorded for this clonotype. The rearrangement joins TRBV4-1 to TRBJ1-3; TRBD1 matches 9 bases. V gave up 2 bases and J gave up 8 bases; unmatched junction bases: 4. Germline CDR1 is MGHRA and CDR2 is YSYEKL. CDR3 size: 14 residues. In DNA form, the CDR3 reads TGCGCCAGCAGCCAAACAGGGGGCGCGGACACCATATATTTT. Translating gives CASSQTGGADTIYF.

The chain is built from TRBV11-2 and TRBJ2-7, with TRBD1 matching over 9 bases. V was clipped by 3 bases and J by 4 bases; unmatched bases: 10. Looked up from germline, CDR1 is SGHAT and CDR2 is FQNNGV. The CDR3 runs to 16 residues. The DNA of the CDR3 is TGTGCCAGCAGCTTCCCTCGACAGGGGGAAGATTACGAGCAGTACTTC. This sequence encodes CASSFPRQGEDYEQYF.

The CDR3 spells CASSIMGPREAFF. The CDR3 bases are TGTGCCAGTAGTATTATGGGACCCCGAGAAGCTTTCTTT. This chain joins TRBV19 and TRBJ1-1; weak D call: TRBD1 (5 bases). The CDR3 sequence is 13 residues long. Germline assignment: CDR1 LNHDA and CDR2 SQIVND (reference sequence). V lost 3 bases to trimming and J lost 8 bases, with 13 bases between them. The complete variable domain, with remaining parts taken from reference TRBV19 and TRBJ1-1, reads DGGITQSPKYLFRKEGQNVTLSCEQNLNHDAMYWYRQDPGQGLRLIYYSQIVNDFQKGDIAEGYSVSREKKESFPLTVTSAQKNPTAFYLCASSIMGPREAFFGQGTRLTVV.

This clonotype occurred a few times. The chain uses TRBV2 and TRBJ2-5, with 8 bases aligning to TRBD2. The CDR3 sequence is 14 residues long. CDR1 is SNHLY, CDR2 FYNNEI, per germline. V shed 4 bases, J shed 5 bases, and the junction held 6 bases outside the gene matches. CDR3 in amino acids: CASSATAGDETQYF. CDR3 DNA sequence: TGTGCCAGCAGTGCTACAGCGGGGGATGAGACCCAGTACTTC.

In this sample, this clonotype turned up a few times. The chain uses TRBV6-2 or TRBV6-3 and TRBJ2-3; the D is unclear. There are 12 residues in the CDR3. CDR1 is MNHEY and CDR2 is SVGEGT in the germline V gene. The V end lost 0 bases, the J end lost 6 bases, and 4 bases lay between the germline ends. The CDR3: CASSYSLDTQYF. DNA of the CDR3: TGTGCCAGCAGTTACTCGCTGGATACGCAGTATTTT.

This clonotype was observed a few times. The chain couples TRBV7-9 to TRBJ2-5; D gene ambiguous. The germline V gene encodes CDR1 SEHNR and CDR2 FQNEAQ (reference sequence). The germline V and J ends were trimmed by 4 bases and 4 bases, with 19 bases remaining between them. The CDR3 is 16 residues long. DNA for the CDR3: TGTGCCAGCAGCTCAAAGCAGAGTTCTCGCGTAGAGACCCAGTACTTC. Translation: CASSSKQSSRVETQYF.

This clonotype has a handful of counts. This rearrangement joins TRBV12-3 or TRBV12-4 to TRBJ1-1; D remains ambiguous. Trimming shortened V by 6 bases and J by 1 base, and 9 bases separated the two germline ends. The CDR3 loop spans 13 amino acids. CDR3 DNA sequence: TGTGCCAGCAGGGCTCTGACGAACACTGAAGCTTTCTTT. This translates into CASRALTNTEAFF.

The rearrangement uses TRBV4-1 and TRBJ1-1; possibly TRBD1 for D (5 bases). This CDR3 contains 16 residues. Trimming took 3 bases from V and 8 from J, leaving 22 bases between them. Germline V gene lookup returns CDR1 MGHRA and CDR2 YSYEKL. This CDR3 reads CASSHDHAATGGEAFF. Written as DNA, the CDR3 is TGCGCCAGCAGCCATGACCATGCCGCCACCGGGGGGGAAGCTTTCTTT.

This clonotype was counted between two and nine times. CDR3 DNA: TGTGCCAGCAGCCGTGGCTGGGGGCAAGCTTTCTTT. This codes for CASSRGWGQAFF. The rearrangement links TRBV11-1 to TRBJ1-1; TRBD1 is a possible D gene (6 bases). The CDR3 loop spans 12 amino acids. CDR1 is SGHAT, CDR2 FQDESV, per germline (reference sequence). V lost 5 bases and J 9 bases, leaving 13 bases between the germline ends.

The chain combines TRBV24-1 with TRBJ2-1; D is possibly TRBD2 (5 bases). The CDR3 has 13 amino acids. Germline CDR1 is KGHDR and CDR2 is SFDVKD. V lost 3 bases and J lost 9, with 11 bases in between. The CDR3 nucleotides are TGTGCCACCAGTGATCCCTCCCGGGGTGAGCAGTTCTTC. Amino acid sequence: CATSDPSRGEQFF.

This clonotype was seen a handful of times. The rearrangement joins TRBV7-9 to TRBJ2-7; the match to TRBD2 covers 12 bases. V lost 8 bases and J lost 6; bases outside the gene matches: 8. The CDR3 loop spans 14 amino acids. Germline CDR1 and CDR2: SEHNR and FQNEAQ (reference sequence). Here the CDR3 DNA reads TGTGCCAGCGCCCCTAGCGGGGGGGCTTTCGAGCAGTACTTC. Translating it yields CASAPSGGAFEQYF.